The 7 T cell receptor beta chains in this list originate from one sample, sequenced in a study of blood T cell repertoires in COVID-19. Profiling relied on immunoSEQ multiplex PCR, and the TCRdb table lists in-frame clones only, not all of them. The sample has roughly 54,000 clones; around 84% are singletons. The sequenced sample consisted of peripheral blood. Receptors were obtained from a man aged 50 to 59 with acute or convalescent COVID-19.

The J gene is TRBJ1-1, the V gene TRBV11-2; tentative D call: TRBD1 (6 bases). The CDR3 has 12 amino acids. V dropped 6 bases and J dropped 10 bases, with 15 bases sitting between them. The germline V gene encodes CDR1 SGHAT and CDR2 FQNNGV. Here the CDR3 reads CASRTGAFGAFF. CDR3 bases: TGTGCCAGCAGGACAGGTGCGTTTGGAGCTTTCTTT.

The genes are TRBV19 and TRBJ2-5; D might be TRBD1 (6 bases). Germline assignment: CDR1 LNHDA and CDR2 SQIVND (reference sequence). V was trimmed by 3 bases and J by 4 bases, leaving 12 bases between them. This CDR3 region has 14 residues. The CDR3 region has the DNA TGTGCCAGTAGTATGGCCCTGGGGGCAGAGACCCAGTACTTC. As protein: CASSMALGAETQYF.

V is TRBV24-1 and J is TRBJ2-1; 11 positions agree with TRBD1. V shed 3 bases, J shed 7 bases, and the junction held 4 bases outside the gene matches. The germline CDR1 and CDR2 sequences are KGHDR and SFDVKD. CDR3 size: 15 residues. CDR3 protein: CATSDGQGAENEQFF. CDR3 bases: TGTGCCACCAGTGATGGACAGGGGGCGGAAAATGAGCAGTTCTTC.

This rearrangement joins TRBV27 to TRBJ1-5; 11 nucleotides match TRBD1. The CDR3 contains 17 residues. J lost 4 bases, V lost 1 base, and 6 bases had no gene match. Per germline, CDR1 MNHEY and CDR2 SMNVEV (reference sequence). CDR3 nucleotides: TGTGCCAGCAGTTTATTGGCCGGGACAGGGGGTAATCAGCCCCAGCATTTT. Translated: CASSLLAGTGGNQPQHF.

J is TRBJ2-3 and V is TRBV5-1, with 12 bases matching TRBD2. Germline V gives CDR1 SGHRS, CDR2 YFSETQ. The trim removed 4 bases at V and 3 bases at J, leaving 9 bases unmatched. CDR3 length: 17 residues. This CDR3 reads CASSRIAGTSGTDTQYF. For the CDR3, the DNA is TGCGCCAGCAGCCGCATTGCCGGGACTAGCGGGACAGATACGCAGTATTTT.

The rearrangement links TRBV5-1 to TRBJ1-6, with D possibly being TRBD1 (6 bases). The CDR3 consists of 16 residues. V lost 0 bases, J lost 4 bases, and 11 bases lay in between. CDR1 is SGHRS and CDR2 is YFSETQ in the germline V gene. CDR3 sequence reads: CASSLGGGTYNSPLHF. CDR3 in DNA: TGCGCCAGCAGCTTGGGAGGGGGAACTTATAATTCACCCCTCCACTTT.

The V gene is TRBV27, the J gene TRBJ1-4, with 10 bases matching TRBD1. The germline V gene encodes CDR1 MNHEY and CDR2 SMNVEV (reference sequence). V dropped 5 bases and J dropped 6; count of bases not matched to a gene: 6. CDR3 length equals 15 residues. The CDR3 nucleotides are TGTGCCAGCAGTCCGTGGGGACAGGGGCATGAAAAACTGTTTTTT. Protein: CASSPWGQGHEKLFF.